A selection of T cell receptor beta chains follows, all from one sample in a study of T cells in Graves' hyperthyroidism and ophthalmopathy. TCRdb re-called the multiplex PCR reads with MiXCR, one entry per CDR3 protein. The sample includes 500,000 to 550,000 distinct CDR3 sequences, approximately 20% of them seen just once. The material sequenced was blood. Source of these receptors: a man aged 40-55 years with Graves' ophthalmopathy. Each CDR3 is given without its conserved first and last residue.

V gene: TRBV6-1; CDR3 protein: ASSDPGSHTQY
V gene: TRBV10-3; CDR3 protein: AIRSGSGNEKLF
V gene: TRBV6-1; CDR3 protein: ASSIRDRNTEAF
V gene: TRBV20-1; CDR3 protein: SANTGTTTRNEQF
V gene: TRBV5-1; CDR3 protein: ASSSGTGRTDTQY
V gene: TRBV19; CDR3 protein: ASSMDRSGNEQY
V gene: TRBV2; CDR3 protein: ASSSYRGNEQY
V gene: TRBV11-2; CDR3 protein: ASSLEGRVRQPQH
V gene: TRBV11-2; CDR3 protein: AGSLGLSYEQY
V gene: TRBV7-9; CDR3 protein: ASSLAQVTYEQY
V gene: TRBV20-1; CDR3 protein: SVLGDTFFDEAF
V gene: TRBV9; CDR3 protein: ASSVGEGPYNEQF
V gene: TRBV5-1; CDR3 protein: ASSPGSANTEAF
V gene: TRBV9; CDR3 protein: ASSVEISLSYNEQF
V gene: TRBV5-1; CDR3 protein: ASSGPPGARGNEQF
V gene: TRBV13; CDR3 protein: ASRSGQGAREKLF
V gene: TRBV5-4; CDR3 protein: ASSLRLAGGEQF
V gene: TRBV19; CDR3 protein: ASSTQGPGNSPLH
V gene: TRBV3-1; CDR3 protein: ASSQVGVPFEAF
V gene: TRBV19; CDR3 protein: ASSIAGGPDTQY
V gene: TRBV2; CDR3 protein: ATRDGYNSPLH
V gene: TRBV4-1; CDR3 protein: ASSQGDRREAF
V gene: TRBV3-1; CDR3 protein: ASSQGERKRQF